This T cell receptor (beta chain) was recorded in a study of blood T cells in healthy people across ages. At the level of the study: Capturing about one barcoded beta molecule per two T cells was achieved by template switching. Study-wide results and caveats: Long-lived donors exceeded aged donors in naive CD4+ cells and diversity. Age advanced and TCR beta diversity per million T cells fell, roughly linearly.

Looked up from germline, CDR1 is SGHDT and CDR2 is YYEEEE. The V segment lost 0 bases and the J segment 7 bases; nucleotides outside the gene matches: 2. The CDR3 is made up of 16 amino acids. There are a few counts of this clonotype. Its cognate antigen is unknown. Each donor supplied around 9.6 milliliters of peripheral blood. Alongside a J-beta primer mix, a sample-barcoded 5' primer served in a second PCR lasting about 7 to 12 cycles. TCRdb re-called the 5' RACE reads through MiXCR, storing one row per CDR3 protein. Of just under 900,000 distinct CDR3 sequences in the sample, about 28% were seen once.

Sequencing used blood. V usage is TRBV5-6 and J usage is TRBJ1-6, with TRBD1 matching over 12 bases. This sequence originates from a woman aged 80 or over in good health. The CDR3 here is CASSLEGTGGNSPLHF. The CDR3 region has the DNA TGTGCCAGCAGCTTGGAAGGGACAGGGGGCAATTCACCCCTCCACTTT.